Shown below are 24 T cell receptor beta chains from a single sample sequenced in a study of cytomegalovirus exposure and HLA in healthy donors. 60 Vbeta and 13 Jbeta primers were used in PCR. Generated by immunoSEQ multiplex PCR, the TCRdb table keeps only in-frame clones and is missing some. The sample has tens of thousands of clones; roughly 71% are singletons. The sequenced sample consisted of PBMCs. These receptor sequences come from a man aged 35 to 55 in good health and CMV-seropositive.

The chain links TRBV19 to TRBJ2-3; a possible D gene is TRBD2 (7 bases). The CDR3 runs 16 residues. V was pared by 5 bases and J by 0 bases, with 15 bases between. CDR1 and CDR2 from the germline V gene are LNHDA and SQIVND (reference sequence). CDR3 DNA sequence: TGTGCCAGTAGTCTGAGGGGGGGGCGTAGCACAGATACGCAGTATTTT. Amino acid sequence: CASSLRGGRSTDTQYF.

This chain connects TRBV28 to TRBJ1-4, with a weak D call TRBD1 (6 bases). Germline CDR1 and CDR2: MDHEN and SYDVKM. The CDR3 spans 17 residues. V gave up 2 bases and J gave up 2 bases, with 15 bases separating them. CDR3 sequence (DNA): TGTGCCAGCAGTTTAGACGTTTCAGGGGCCACTAATGAAAAACTGTTTTTT. This translates into CASSLDVSGATNEKLFF.

The chain has TRBV7-9 and TRBJ2-3; TRBD2 matches at 14 bases. Germline assignment: CDR1 SEHNR and CDR2 FQNEAQ (reference sequence). With V trimmed by 4 bases and J by 1 base, 1 base remained unmatched. This CDR3 has 16 residues. The CDR3 sequence is CASSSGLAGGTDTQYF. CDR3 bases: TGTGCCAGCAGCTCGGGACTAGCGGGGGGCACAGATACGCAGTATTTT.

This rearrangement joins TRBV7-2 to TRBJ2-7; TRBD1 might be the D (6 bases). With 4 bases removed from V and 7 bases from J, the gap between germline ends came to 14 bases. The germline V gene encodes CDR1 SGHTA and CDR2 FQGNSA. This CDR3 has 13 amino acids. The CDR3 protein is CASSSNRAGEQYF. The CDR3 coding sequence is TGTGCCAGCAGCTCAAACAGGGCAGGTGAGCAGTACTTC.

This clone was seen more than once but under ten times. The gene calls are TRBV30 and TRBJ2-2; weak D call: TRBD2 (6 bases). This CDR3 is built from 14 residues. Trimming took off 4 bases at V and 0 bases at J, with 9 bases between the two ends. CDR1 is GTSNPN and CDR2 is SVGIG in the germline V gene (reference sequence). This chain's CDR3 is CAWKEGTNTGELFF. DNA for the CDR3: TGTGCCTGGAAGGAGGGGACGAACACCGGGGAGCTGTTTTTT.

The rearrangement links TRBV25-1 to TRBJ2-1; 9 bases are shared with TRBD2. V dropped 4 bases and J dropped 4; count of bases not matched to a gene: 2. There are 14 residues in the CDR3. CDR1 and CDR2 (germline): MGHDK, SYGVNS. The CDR3 DNA is TGTGCCAGCAGTGGCAGCGGGGGGTACAATGAGCAGTTCTTC. It yields the protein CASSGSGGYNEQFF.

V usage is TRBV5-1 and J usage is TRBJ2-2; 9 nucleotides match TRBD1. CDR1 is SGHRS and CDR2 is YFSETQ in the germline V gene. The CDR3 runs 14 residues. J lost 6 bases, V lost 4 bases, and 4 bases had no gene match. The CDR3 DNA reads as TGCGCCAGCAGCGGCAACAGGGGGCCCGGGGAGCTGTTTTTT. This translates into CASSGNRGPGELFF.

The CDR3 DNA reads as TGTGCCAGCAGACCTACAGGGGGGTCGAATGAAAAACTGTTTTTT. As protein: CASRPTGGSNEKLFF. The chain uses TRBV6-4 and TRBJ1-4, with 8 bases aligning to TRBD1. This CDR3 is built from 15 residues. Germline CDR1 reads MRHNA; CDR2 reads SNTAGT. The junction had 8 bases not matched to a gene; V was cut back by 6 bases and J by 5 bases.

The chain employs TRBV6-5 and TRBJ1-6; 7 nucleotides agree with TRBD1. Trimming at V came to 6 bases and at J to 7 bases, leaving 9 bases not matched to a gene. CDR3 length equals 15 residues. Germline V CDR1 and CDR2: MNHEY, SVGAGI. CDR3 protein: CASRTDRAQNSPLHF. CDR3 coding DNA: TGTGCCAGCAGAACAGACAGGGCCCAGAATTCACCCCTCCACTTT.

This chain joins TRBV5-1 and TRBJ1-4; the match to TRBD1 covers 8 bases. J gave up 8 bases and V 3 bases, and 6 bases lay outside the gene matches. Germline V CDR1 and CDR2: SGHRS, YFSETQ. The CDR3 covers 14 residues. CDR3: CASSSGTGREKLFF. In DNA, the CDR3 is TGCGCCAGCAGCTCCGGGACAGGACGCGAAAAACTGTTTTTT.

This chain uses TRBV6-1 with TRBJ2-1; D is unresolved. Germline V gene lookup returns CDR1 MNHNS and CDR2 SASEGT. The CDR3 has 15 residues. V dropped 2 bases and J dropped 0 bases, with 8 bases sitting between them. The CDR3 is CASSERSSSYNEQFF. The CDR3 nucleotides read TGTGCCAGCAGTGAACGCTCCAGCTCCTACAATGAGCAGTTCTTC.

This clone was observed a few times. V and J are TRBV10-3 and TRBJ1-6, with D possibly being TRBD1 (5 bases). The V and J ends lost 8 bases and 8 bases respectively, with 13 bases between them. The CDR3 is 13 residues long. Germline CDR1 reads ENHRY; CDR2 reads SYGVKD. The CDR3 loop reads CAIRGERDSPLHF. The CDR3 DNA sequence: TGTGCCATCCGGGGGGAACGGGATTCACCCCTCCACTTT.

V and J are TRBV11-3 and TRBJ1-6; D is unresolved. V dropped 1 base and J dropped 5 bases, with 15 bases sitting between them. The CDR3 runs 17 residues. The germline V gene encodes CDR1 SGHNT and CDR2 YENEEA. CDR3 sequence reads: CASSLATVSSHNSPLHF. Written as DNA, the CDR3 is TGTGCCAGCAGCTTAGCCACAGTCTCTTCCCATAATTCACCCCTCCACTTT.

The V call is TRBV6-5, the J call TRBJ2-7, with TRBD2 matching over 12 bases. Germline lookup yields CDR1 MNHEY and CDR2 SVGAGI. V lost 5 bases and J lost 2; bases outside the gene matches: 4. The CDR3 is 15 residues long. CDR3 loop: CASSRTSGATYEQYF. In nucleotides, the CDR3 is TGTGCCAGCAGTAGGACTAGCGGGGCGACCTACGAGCAGTACTTC.

The J gene is TRBJ2-5, the V gene TRBV29-1; TRBD1 matches at 7 bases. Unmatched junction bases numbered 6, after V lost 4 bases and J lost 4 bases. The CDR3 has 13 amino acids. The germline CDR1 and CDR2 sequences are SQVTM and ANQGSEA. CDR3 DNA sequence: TGCAGCGTTGTGGCACAGGGGCTAGAGACCCAGTACTTC. Amino acid sequence: CSVVAQGLETQYF.

The chain recombines TRBV6-5 with TRBJ1-1; 7 bases fit TRBD1. This CDR3 comprises 13 residues. Germline CDR1 is MNHEY and CDR2 is SVGAGI. V shed 7 bases and J 7 bases; nucleotides not matched to a gene: 9. Here the CDR3 DNA reads TGTGCCAGCACCAATCGACAGGGTGGTGAAGCTTTCTTT. Protein product: CASTNRQGGEAFF.

The rearrangement joins TRBV7-9 to TRBJ1-2; no reliable D call. CDR1 is SEHNR, CDR2 FQNEAQ, per germline (reference sequence). Trimming left V 0 bases short and J 4 bases short, with 6 bases between. The CDR3 contains 13 residues. Written as DNA, the CDR3 is TGTGCCAGCAGCTTAGCTGCGGGCTATGGCTACACCTTC. Protein product: CASSLAAGYGYTF.

The chain is built from TRBV9 and TRBJ2-7; TRBD1 aligns across 12 bases. The length of the CDR3 is 15 residues. J was trimmed by 4 bases and V by 3 bases; bases with no gene match: 5. Germline V gene lookup returns CDR1 SGDLS and CDR2 YYNGEE. The CDR3 nucleotides read TGTGCCAGCAGCGCCGGGACAGGGGGCTTTTACGAGCAGTACTTC. Translating gives CASSAGTGGFYEQYF.

The table lists this clone with a count of one. The gene calls are TRBV11-2 and TRBJ1-2; unclear D gene. Germline values: CDR1 SGHAT, CDR2 FQNNGV. This CDR3 has 12 amino acids. Trimming stripped 5 bases from V and 5 bases from J, with 9 bases between. This CDR3 is CASSPREYGYTF. The DNA for the CDR3 is TGTGCCAGCAGCCCCCGGGAGTATGGCTACACCTTC.

A single count supports this clone. The gene calls are TRBV19 and TRBJ1-4; D uncertain. Germline CDR1 and CDR2: LNHDA and SQIVND (reference sequence). V lost 3 bases to trimming and J lost 6 bases, with 11 bases between them. There are 14 residues in the CDR3. CDR3 nucleotides: TGTGCCAGTAGTATCTGGGCATCTGATGAAAAACTGTTTTTT. It encodes CASSIWASDEKLFF.

The gene calls are TRBV7-8 and TRBJ2-2; perhaps TRBD1 as D (5 bases). The germline V gene has CDR1 SGHVS and CDR2 FQNEAQ. Trimming cost V 2 bases and J 4 bases, with 11 bases left between them. The CDR3 covers 15 residues. The CDR3 DNA follows: TGTGCCAGCAGCTTACCGCAGGGTAGCACCGGGGAGCTGTTTTTT. Translated: CASSLPQGSTGELFF.

The V gene is TRBV18, the J gene TRBJ2-3; D not resolved. Trimming left V 6 bases short and J 1 base short, with 14 bases between. Germline CDR1 is KGHSH and CDR2 is LQKENI. The CDR3 runs 15 residues. The CDR3 sequence: CASSPGTSGTDTQYF. The CDR3 DNA sequence: TGTGCCAGCTCCCCCGGTACCAGCGGCACAGATACGCAGTATTTT.

The J gene is TRBJ2-3, the V gene TRBV13; possibly TRBD2 for D (5 bases). Between the trimmed V and J ends, which lost 5 bases and 0 bases, there was a span of 12 bases. This CDR3 has 15 amino acids. Germline V gene sequence: CDR1 PRHDT, CDR2 FYEKMQ (reference sequence). Written as DNA, the CDR3 is TGTGCCAGCAGCCCCCGGGAAGATAGCACAGATACGCAGTATTTT. Translating it yields CASSPREDSTDTQYF.

V gene TRBV4-2 combines with J gene TRBJ2-7, with 8 bases matching TRBD1. Germline CDR1 reads LGHNA; CDR2 reads YNFKEQ. The V gene end was trimmed by 0 bases and the J gene end by 0 bases; junction bases not matched to a gene: 13. This CDR3 is 19 amino acids long. CDR3 residues: CASSQDGRTGLTSSYEQYF. The CDR3 nucleotides read TGTGCCAGCAGCCAAGACGGAAGGACAGGGCTAACCAGCTCCTACGAGCAGTACTTC.